One and the same sample provided the 31 T cell receptor beta chains below, sequenced in a study of T cell changes during pregnancy in multiple sclerosis. The protocol was immunoSEQ multiplex PCR, while the TCRdb copy is restricted to in-frame clones and leaves out a portion. This table has just over 90,000 clones, about nine tenths appearing once. The sample was peripheral blood, taken after pregnancy. The origin of the receptors is a female donor in good health, enrolled as a control in a pregnancy study.

The CDR3 here is CASSAPGTGLSYGYTF. CDR3 DNA: TGTGCCAGCAGCGCTCCGGGGACAGGGCTTAGCTATGGCTACACCTTC. The V gene is TRBV11-2, the J gene TRBJ1-2; 9 bases match TRBD1. V lost 5 bases, J lost 4 bases, and 11 bases stayed unmatched. CDR3 length: 16 amino acids. The germline CDR1 and CDR2 sequences are SGHAT and FQNNGV.

The chain employs TRBV4-2 and TRBJ1-1; tentatively, D is TRBD1 (5 bases). V gave up 0 bases and J gave up 4 bases, with 12 bases separating them. The CDR3 is 15 residues long. CDR1 and CDR2 (germline): LGHNA, YNFKEQ. CDR3 region: CASSQEPRVRTEAFF. CDR3 in DNA: TGTGCCAGCAGCCAAGAACCCAGGGTCCGCACTGAAGCTTTCTTT.

The chain joins TRBV4-2 to TRBJ1-5, with TRBD1 matching over 8 bases. The CDR3 runs 15 residues. V dropped 3 bases and J dropped 7; count of bases not matched to a gene: 8. In germline, CDR1 is LGHNA, CDR2 YNFKEQ. CDR3 amino acids: CASSQGDRGEQPQHF. Written as DNA, the CDR3 is TGTGCCAGCAGCCAGGGTGACAGGGGTGAACAGCCCCAGCATTTT.

This clone was recorded only once. The V call is TRBV28, the J call TRBJ2-7, with D maybe TRBD2 (6 bases). The germline gives CDR1 MDHEN, CDR2 SYDVKM. V lost 2 bases to trimming and J lost 4 bases, with 12 bases between them. This CDR3 contains 14 residues. The CDR3 nucleotides are TGTGCCAGCAGTTTAGGGGTTCGGGGGTACGAGCAGTACTTC. This gives the protein CASSLGVRGYEQYF.

V is TRBV7-2 and J is TRBJ1-2; 7 bases fit TRBD1. Trimming at V came to 1 base and at J to 3 bases, leaving 5 bases not matched to a gene. This CDR3 region has 15 residues. Germline CDR1 SGHTA, CDR2 FQGNSA. The CDR3 spells CASSLEGTDYYGYTF. The CDR3 region has the DNA TGTGCCAGCAGCTTAGAGGGGACAGATTACTATGGCTACACCTTC.

The chain couples TRBV7-9 to TRBJ1-2; tentative D call: TRBD1 (5 bases). This CDR3 has 16 residues. With 2 bases removed from V and 0 bases from J, the gap between germline ends came to 13 bases. CDR1 is SEHNR and CDR2 is FQNEAQ in the germline V gene (reference sequence). CDR3 sequence reads: CASSLMQGATNYGYTF. CDR3 sequence (DNA): TGTGCCAGCAGCTTAATGCAGGGCGCCACTAACTATGGCTACACCTTC.

This chain links TRBV29-1 with TRBJ1-6, with 7 bases matching TRBD1. The CDR3 has 13 amino acids. J lost 13 bases, V lost 5 bases, and 11 bases had no gene match. Germline CDR1 and CDR2: SQVTM and ANQGSEA. The CDR3 DNA follows: TGCAGCGTTACCACAGGGGCTTCAACGCCCCTCCACTTT. It specifies CSVTTGASTPLHF. The variable domain in full, completed from reference TRBV29-1 and TRBJ1-6, reads SAVISQKPSRDICQRGTSLTIQCQVDSQVTMMFWYRQQPGQSLTLIATANQGSEATYESGFVIDKFPISRPNLTFSTLTVSNMSPEDSSIYLCSVTTGASTPLHFGNGTRLTVT.

The J gene is TRBJ1-4, the V gene TRBV4-1, with D perhaps TRBD1 (5 bases). Germline values: CDR1 MGHRA, CDR2 YSYEKL. Trimming pared 4 bases from V and 11 bases from J, leaving 23 bases between. The CDR3 consists of 16 residues. The chain's CDR3 is CASSPLGGRDKGKLFF. The CDR3 DNA sequence: TGCGCCAGCAGCCCCCTAGGTGGAAGAGATAAGGGGAAACTGTTTTTT.

This chain links TRBV6-5 with TRBJ1-1; D possibly corresponds to TRBD1 (6 bases). This CDR3 region has 12 residues. The V end lost 4 bases, the J end lost 5 bases, and 8 bases lay between the germline ends. Germline V gene lookup returns CDR1 MNHEY and CDR2 SVGAGI. The CDR3 reads CASSSGVTEAFF. For the CDR3, the DNA is TGTGCCAGCAGTTCAGGGGTTACTGAAGCTTTCTTT.

The J gene is TRBJ1-1, the V gene TRBV4-3, with a weak D call TRBD1 (5 bases). Germline CDR1 reads LGHNA; CDR2 reads YSLEER. Trimming removed 8 bases from V and 5 bases from J, with 21 bases in between. This CDR3 has 15 residues. In nucleotides, the CDR3 is TGCGCCAGCGGGGAGGGGACCGCCGTGGGGACTGAAGCTTTCTTT. Its protein is CASGEGTAVGTEAFF.

The chain carries TRBV18 and TRBJ2-5; a possible D gene is TRBD1 (5 bases). The CDR3 totals 15 residues. Trimming cost V 0 bases and J 5 bases, with 13 bases left between them. Germline V gives CDR1 KGHSH, CDR2 LQKENI. CDR3 amino acids: CASSPPIAGSETQYF. The CDR3 nucleotides are TGTGCCAGCTCACCACCAATTGCAGGGTCGGAGACCCAGTACTTC.

The chain joins TRBV4-2 to TRBJ1-5, with a tentative D call TRBD1 (5 bases). CDR1 and CDR2 (germline): LGHNA, YNFKEQ. The CDR3 has 17 residues. V was pared by 0 bases and J by 1 base, with 13 bases between. The CDR3 DNA follows: TGTGCCAGCAGCCAAGAAAAAGGGGCAGCCAGCAATCAGCCCCAGCATTTT. Its translation is CASSQEKGAASNQPQHF.

This clone is a singleton in its sample. The rearrangement uses TRBV19 and TRBJ1-3; no definite D call. Germline CDR1 LNHDA, CDR2 SQIVND (reference sequence). The germline V and J ends were trimmed by 3 bases and 4 bases, with 13 bases remaining between them. The CDR3 has 15 residues. The CDR3 bases are TGTGCCAGTAGTATGGAGTCGAGGTCCGGAAACACCATATATTTT. Protein sequence: CASSMESRSGNTIYF. Full variable domain (outside the CDR3, taken from reference TRBV19 and TRBJ1-3): DGGITQSPKYLFRKEGQNVTLSCEQNLNHDAMYWYRQDPGQGLRLIYYSQIVNDFQKGDIAEGYSVSREKKESFPLTVTSAQKNPTAFYLCASSMESRSGNTIYFGEGSWLTVV.

The V call is TRBV4-3, the J call TRBJ1-5; maybe TRBD1 (6 bases). The V gene lost 0 bases and the J gene lost 2 bases, with 23 bases spanning the gap. CDR1 and CDR2 from the germline V gene are LGHNA and YSLEER. The CDR3 has 20 residues. The CDR3: CASSQDWLGRDTIGNQPQHF. CDR3 bases: TGCGCCAGCAGCCAAGATTGGTTGGGTAGGGACACGATCGGCAATCAGCCCCAGCATTTT.

The V gene is TRBV6-5, the J gene TRBJ2-2; D may be TRBD1 (6 bases). Trimming shortened V by 5 bases and J by 4 bases, and 11 bases separated the two germline ends. Germline CDR1 is MNHEY and CDR2 is SVGAGI. CDR3 length: 14 amino acids. Here the CDR3 reads CASSRQVLTGELFF. The CDR3 DNA sequence: TGTGCCAGCAGTCGACAGGTCCTCACCGGGGAGCTGTTTTTT.

V and J are TRBV4-2 and TRBJ1-2; 7 bases map to TRBD1. The V gene's germline CDR1 is LGHNA and CDR2 YNFKEQ. J was trimmed by 3 bases and V by 5 bases; bases with no gene match: 6. CDR3 size: 14 residues. CDR3 in amino acids: CASSRGGEDYGYTF. The CDR3 nucleotides are TGTGCCAGCAGCAGAGGGGGCGAGGACTATGGCTACACCTTC.

The V and J genes are TRBV19 and TRBJ2-7, with D uncertain. The CDR3 spans 13 residues. Germline V lookup: CDR1 LNHDA, CDR2 SQIVND (reference sequence). V was cut by 0 bases and J by 4 bases, with 7 bases left in between. In nucleotides, the CDR3 is TGTGCCAGTAGTATAGATCATGAGTACGAGCAGTACTTC. Translating it yields CASSIDHEYEQYF.

CDR3 residues: CASSLEAGIPFYEQYF. CDR3 in DNA: TGTGCCAGCAGCTTGGAAGCAGGAATCCCGTTCTACGAGCAGTACTTC. The chain employs TRBV5-4 and TRBJ2-7; no definite D call. Trimming removed 0 bases from V and 3 bases from J, with 16 bases in between. There are 16 residues in the CDR3. Germline V gene sequence: CDR1 SGHNT, CDR2 YYREEE (reference sequence). The full variable domain, completed using reference TRBV5-4 and TRBJ2-7, is ETGVTQSPTHLIKTRGQQVTLRCSSQSGHNTVSWYQQALGQGPQFIFQYYREEENGRGNFPPRFSGLQFPNYSSELNVNALELDDSALYLCASSLEAGIPFYEQYFGPGTRLTVT.

The V and J genes are TRBV30 and TRBJ1-3; TRBD1 aligns across 9 bases. In germline, CDR1 is GTSNPN, CDR2 SVGIG (reference sequence). Losses at the gene ends were 2 bases for V and 4 bases for J; bases not matched to a gene: 6. The CDR3 loop spans 15 amino acids. The CDR3 here is CAWSFPGQGGNTIYF. The CDR3 coding sequence is TGTGCCTGGAGTTTTCCGGGACAGGGAGGAAACACCATATATTTT. The variable domain in full, completed from reference TRBV30 and TRBJ1-3, reads SQTIHQWPATLVQPVGSPLSLECTVEGTSNPNLYWYRQAAGRGLQLLFYSVGIGQISSEVPQNLSASRPQDRQFILSSKKLLLSDSGFYLCAWSFPGQGGNTIYFGEGSWLTVV.

The DNA for the CDR3 is TGTGCCAGCAGTTACTCCGACAGGTCGCCTTCCTACGAGCAGTACTTC. This sequence encodes CASSYSDRSPSYEQYF. This rearrangement joins TRBV6-6 to TRBJ2-7, with D perhaps TRBD1 (6 bases). Trimming stripped 0 bases from V and 1 base from J, with 13 bases between. The CDR3 has 16 residues. Germline V gene data show CDR1 as MNHNY and CDR2 as SVGAGI (reference sequence).

This clone came up once. V is TRBV28 and J is TRBJ1-2; no clear D gene. The CDR3 consists of 14 residues. The V gene lost 6 bases and the J gene lost 4 bases, with 15 bases spanning the gap. From germline, CDR1 is MDHEN and CDR2 SYDVKM. CDR3 region: CASRSHGEFYGYTF. CDR3 nucleotide sequence: TGTGCCAGCAGGTCCCATGGGGAGTTCTATGGCTACACCTTC.

The genes are TRBV4-3 and TRBJ2-2, with a tentative D call TRBD1 (5 bases). CDR3 length: 14 amino acids. Trimming pared 1 base from V and 4 bases from J, leaving 7 bases between. Germline V gene sequence: CDR1 LGHNA, CDR2 YSLEER. The DNA of the CDR3 is TGCGCCAGCAGCCAAGGACAGCTCACCGGGGAGCTGTTTTTT. Translated, it gives CASSQGQLTGELFF.

In regard to this clone: In the same sample, other DNA sequences code for this CDR3. This chain uses TRBV18 with TRBJ2-3, with a possible D match to TRBD2 (5 bases). Germline CDR1 KGHSH, CDR2 LQKENI. The CDR3 is 13 amino acids. The V end was cut by 6 bases, the J end by 3 bases, with 10 bases between. The CDR3 spells CASSPRGTDTQYF. The DNA of the CDR3 is TGTGCCAGCTCCCCGAGAGGGACAGATACGCAGTATTTT.

V and J are TRBV13 and TRBJ2-1, with a possible D match to TRBD2 (7 bases). The CDR3 consists of 15 residues. V was pared by 0 bases and J by 7 bases, with 13 bases between. The germline gives CDR1 PRHDT, CDR2 FYEKMQ (reference sequence). The CDR3 region is CASSLGGGGWNEQFF. CDR3 nucleotides: TGTGCCAGCAGCTTAGGTGGCGGGGGCTGGAATGAGCAGTTCTTC.

The rearrangement links TRBV6-6 to TRBJ1-2, with D possibly TRBD1 on 6 matching bases. The CDR3 runs 14 residues. Germline V CDR1 and CDR2: MNHNY, SVGAGI (reference sequence). V lost 4 bases to trimming and J lost 8 bases, with 17 bases between them. The CDR3 sequence: CASSFPGGAKGYTF. CDR3 nucleotides: TGTGCCAGCAGTTTCCCCGGGGGGGCTAAAGGCTACACCTTC.

The CDR3 here is CASSLYRGGLNQPQHF. The CDR3 DNA reads TGTGCCAGCAGCTTGTACAGGGGGGGCCTCAATCAGCCCCAGCATTTT. V is TRBV7-9 and J is TRBJ1-5, with 8 nucleotides matching TRBD1. Germline-derived CDR1 and CDR2 are SEHNR and FQNEAQ (reference sequence). The V and J ends lost 3 bases and 3 bases, in that order; junction bases with no gene match: 7. The CDR3 extends over 16 amino acids.

V usage is TRBV28 and J usage is TRBJ1-3; TRBD1 is a possible D gene (6 bases). CDR3 length: 17 amino acids. With 6 bases removed from V and 3 bases from J, the gap between germline ends came to 21 bases. From germline, CDR1 is MDHEN and CDR2 SYDVKM. The CDR3 loop is CASSLQQGRGFGNTIYF. In DNA form, the CDR3 reads TGTGCCAGCAGCTTGCAACAGGGTAGAGGGTTTGGAAACACCATATATTTT.

The chain uses TRBV7-9 and TRBJ1-4, with 7 bases identical to TRBD1. The CDR3 is 14 residues long. Trimming at V came to 1 base and at J to 5 bases, leaving 1 base not matched to a gene. Germline CDR1 reads SEHNR; CDR2 reads FQNEAQ (reference sequence). The CDR3: CASSLGGGNEKLFF. DNA for the CDR3: TGTGCCAGCAGCTTAGGAGGGGGCAATGAAAAACTGTTTTTT.

The rearrangement joins TRBV15 to TRBJ1-1; a weak D match, TRBD1 (6 bases). This CDR3 spans 13 amino acids. Germline V gives CDR1 LNHNV, CDR2 YYDKDF (reference sequence). V lost 2 bases and J lost 5, with 9 bases in between. Here the CDR3 DNA reads TGTGCCACCAGCAGACAGGGGTTGACTGAAGCTTTCTTT. It specifies CATSRQGLTEAFF.

The chain has TRBV14 and TRBJ2-3; weak D call: TRBD2 (5 bases). Germline V gives CDR1 SGHDN, CDR2 FVKESK. V was clipped by 1 base and J by 2 bases, with 10 bases between them. This CDR3 has 15 residues. The CDR3 sequence: CASSQVGELTDTQYF. The DNA for the CDR3 is TGTGCCAGCAGCCAAGTCGGGGAGCTCACAGATACGCAGTATTTT.

This clone was recorded a few times. J is TRBJ2-7 and V is TRBV5-4; 9 nucleotides match TRBD2. The CDR3 covers 13 residues. V shed 4 bases, J shed 6 bases, and the junction held 5 bases outside the gene matches. Germline-derived CDR1 and CDR2 are SGHNT and YYREEE (reference sequence). The chain's CDR3 is CASSLAGSREQYF. For the CDR3, the DNA is TGTGCCAGCAGCCTAGCGGGGTCTCGCGAGCAGTACTTC.